This entry concerns a single TCR beta chain. The V gene's germline CDR1 is SGHTS and CDR2 YDEGEE. The CDR3 runs 15 residues. J was trimmed by 0 bases and V by 4 bases; bases with no gene match: 4. This sample stems from a study of blood T cell repertoires in COVID-19. TCRdb's table, derived via immunoSEQ multiplex PCR, lists solely in-frame clones and lacks some. The sample contains some 320,000 clones, less than 85% of which appear only once. The material sequenced was PBMCs or T cells enriched from blood (not recorded which). This TCR was sampled from a woman aged 25 to 45 who had been exposed to COVID-19. The chain is built from TRBV5-8 and TRBJ2-1; 7 bases are a match to TRBD2. The CDR3 loop is CASSTGTTSYNEQFF. DNA for the CDR3: TGTGCCAGCAGCACCGGGACTACCTCCTACAATGAGCAGTTCTTC.